Each of the 9 T cell receptor beta chains below was sequenced from the same sample in a study of blood T cells in healthy people across ages. Then a second PCR, running roughly 7 to 11 cycles, was carried out with a sample-barcoded 5' primer and a J-beta primer mix. TCRdb recomputed calls from the 5' RACE reads with MiXCR, one row per CDR3 protein. This sample has some 560,000 distinct CDR3 sequences, with roughly a quarter found just once. The data also belong to a second study, concerning T cells of mothers and their children.

The specimen was blood. Receptors were obtained from a boy younger than 10 in good health.

V gene TRBV12-3 or TRBV12-4 combines with J gene TRBJ2-7; 8 positions agree with TRBD1. The trim removed 6 bases at V and 6 bases at J, leaving 7 bases unmatched. The length of the CDR3 is 13 residues. The CDR3 loop reads CASSRTGFGEQYF. CDR3 in DNA: TGTGCCAGCAGCCGGACAGGGTTCGGCGAGCAGTACTTC.

A note on this clonotype: A read error may account for a junction end that differs from germline. This rearrangement joins TRBV12-3 or TRBV12-4 to TRBJ2-1; TRBD2 aligns across 11 bases. CDR3 length: 11 residues. CDR3 coding DNA: TGTGCCAGCAGTTCGGGACTAGCGGAAATCTTC. Residues: CASSSGLAEIF.

This chain joins TRBV7-9 and TRBJ2-1, with TRBD2 as a possible D gene (5 bases). Trimming stripped 1 base from V and 7 bases from J, with 14 bases between. Germline CDR1 is SEHNR and CDR2 is FQNEAQ (reference sequence). The CDR3 is 15 amino acids. The CDR3 is CASSLGGLPGNEQFF. CDR3 coding DNA: TGTGCCAGCAGCTTAGGAGGACTCCCGGGGAATGAGCAGTTCTTC. Variable domain in full (rest from reference TRBV7-9 and TRBJ2-1): DTGVSQNPRHKITKRGQNVTFRCDPISEHNRLYWYRQTLGQGPEFLTYFQNEAQLEKSRLLSDRFSAERPKGSFSTLEIQRTEQGDSAMYLCASSLGGLPGNEQFFGPGTRLTVL.

This clonotype was found a few times. This chain connects TRBV4-3 to TRBJ2-5, with D tentatively TRBD2 (5 bases). Germline CDR1 and CDR2: LGHNA and YSLEER. The CDR3 is made up of 15 amino acids. Trimming removed 0 bases from V and 2 bases from J, with 10 bases in between. The CDR3 is CASSQDRGQQETQYF. The CDR3 DNA reads as TGCGCCAGCAGCCAAGATCGAGGGCAGCAAGAGACCCAGTACTTC.

This clonotype has a count of ten or more. J is TRBJ2-7 and V is TRBV7-9; D unresolved. Looked up from germline, CDR1 is SEHNR and CDR2 is FQNEAQ (reference sequence). The CDR3 has 11 amino acids. V was pared by 0 bases and J by 6 bases, with 3 bases between. The CDR3 spells CASSLAGEQYF. CDR3 sequence (DNA): TGTGCCAGCAGCTTAGCAGGCGAGCAGTACTTC.

The chain is built from TRBV3-1 and TRBJ2-7, with a possible D match to TRBD2 (6 bases). The CDR3 totals 16 residues. V was clipped by 4 bases and J by 4 bases, with 20 bases between them. Germline CDR1 LGHDT, CDR2 YNNKEL (reference sequence). The CDR3 region is CASSPAWGVYRYEQYF. CDR3 DNA: TGTGCCAGCAGCCCAGCTTGGGGGGTATATCGGTACGAGCAGTACTTC.

The table lists this clonotype with a few counts. The chain combines TRBV15 with TRBJ1-1; D is perhaps TRBD1 (5 bases). The ends were cut back, 0 bases at V and 8 bases at J, with 19 bases in the middle. CDR3 length equals 16 residues. Germline V gives CDR1 LNHNV, CDR2 YYDKDF (reference sequence). The CDR3 DNA reads TGTGCCACCAGCAGAGATCGGGGGGGACCCGTCGGGGAAGCTTTCTTT. Translation gives CATSRDRGGPVGEAFF.

The chain recombines TRBV7-9 with TRBJ2-5; 7 bases map to TRBD2. The germline V gene has CDR1 SEHNR and CDR2 FQNEAQ (reference sequence). The J segment lost 3 bases and the V segment lost 5 bases, leaving 6 bases of the junction unmatched. CDR3 length: 14 residues. CDR3 amino acids: CASSTGGKEETQYF. CDR3 nucleotides: TGTGCCAGCAGCACCGGGGGGAAGGAAGAGACCCAGTACTTC.

This clonotype was counted only a few times. This chain links TRBV15 with TRBJ2-7; TRBD1 might be the D (6 bases). Looked up from germline, CDR1 is LNHNV and CDR2 is YYDKDF (reference sequence). The V and J ends lost 2 bases and 2 bases respectively, with 16 bases between them. The CDR3 consists of 16 residues. This chain's CDR3 is CATSRTLRQAPYEQYF. The CDR3 nucleotides are TGTGCCACCAGCAGAACCCTCAGACAGGCCCCCTACGAGCAGTACTTC.